The clone carrying this T cell receptor (beta chain) was recorded at least ten times. Its target is not known. The data belong to a study of T-cell memory formation after mild COVID-19. Study-wide background: There were largely donor-specific TCR clusters.

Notes on the study in general: Detection of some responders pre-infection suggested pre-existing cross-reactive memory T cells participated. Still unconfirmed is whether the second-wave clones peaking on day 37 recognized SARS-CoV-2. Mostly located in CM and EM were contracting CD4+ clones, with contracting CD8+ clones located in EMRA.

Germline V CDR1 and CDR2: MNHNS, SASEGT. This CDR3 contains 14 residues. V was clipped by 5 bases and J by 0 bases, with 8 bases between them. TCRdb processed the 5' RACE reads anew with MiXCR; each CDR3 protein has one entry. The profile covers roughly 600,000 distinct CDR3 sequences, with roughly 18% appearing a single time and around 12% taken by the ten largest. J is TRBJ1-5 and V is TRBV6-1, with TRBD1 as a possible D gene (5 bases). Sequenced material: PBMCs or a T cell subset sorted from them (not recorded which). The sequence was obtained from an adult woman who had mild COVID-19 (a few samples of this study predate the infection). Cell type and time point are not known. CDR3 sequence (DNA): TGTGCCAGCAGTCCCCAGGGTAGCAATCAGCCCCAGCATTTT. As protein: CASSPQGSNQPQHF.